A selection of T cell receptor beta chains follows, all from one sample in a study of T cells expressing NK-cell markers. TCRdb reprocessed the 5' RACE reads and stores each CDR3 protein as one record, lacking DNA. This table lists about 460,000 distinct CDR3 sequences. Source material: blood T cells: a sorted CD56 or NKG2C T cell subset, CD4+ or CD8+ T cells, or bulk PBMC T cells (not recorded which). These receptors originate from a woman in her forties or fifties in good health. The CDR3 runs from the conserved cysteine through the conserved F or W.

J gene,V gene,CDR3 protein
TRBJ2-7,TRBV5-1,CASSLVTGFYEQYF
TRBJ1-1,TRBV5-1,CASSLESRGGTEAFF
TRBJ2-1,TRBV5-1,CASGQGGLLRSYNEQFF
TRBJ2-6,TRBV18,CASSRSATGRSGANVLTF
TRBJ2-2,TRBV5-1,CASSYGRSGGELFF
TRBJ1-5,TRBV20-1,CSASPRYRGSYSNQPQHF
TRBJ2-5,TRBV5-1,CASSLLVAGGTQYF
TRBJ2-3,TRBV20-1,CSASKGQGPDTQYF
TRBJ2-7,TRBV2,CARSAAGLGEYEQYF
TRBJ2-7,TRBV30,CAWRDIAYEQYF
TRBJ1-1,TRBV11-3,CASSPWTGLTEAFF
TRBJ2-5,TRBV28,CASQELMETQYF
TRBJ2-1,TRBV12-3/TRBV12-4,CASSFSRALYNEQFF
TRBJ1-1,TRBV27,CASSAAGLSNTEAFF
TRBJ2-1,TRBV19,CASSGQGYEQFF
TRBJ1-2,TRBV28,CASSVTLGQYGYTF
TRBJ2-5,TRBV28,CASSLGVPEETQYF
TRBJ1-3,TRBV12-3/TRBV12-4,CASSLGWTSGNTIYF
TRBJ2-1,TRBV20-1,CSARQTSGILYEQFF
TRBJ2-5,TRBV20-1,CSASRPSGETQYF
TRBJ2-7,TRBV20-1,CSGGQTSYEQYF
TRBJ2-7,TRBV20-1,CSAREAYRGEQYF
TRBJ1-3,TRBV5-1,CASSRSQYRSGNTIYF
TRBJ1-1,TRBV12-3/TRBV12-4,CASSTGQSKAFF
TRBJ2-1,TRBV5-1,CASSSIAGRNEQFF
TRBJ1-6,TRBV6-5,CASSYSRGASNSPLHF
TRBJ1-5,TRBV12-5,CASGFGGGNQPQHF
TRBJ2-5,TRBV6-6,CASSYSPGGETQYF
TRBJ2-5,TRBV11-2,CASTDLLGMGGETQYF
TRBJ2-5,TRBV5-1,CASSSYGTPGETQYF